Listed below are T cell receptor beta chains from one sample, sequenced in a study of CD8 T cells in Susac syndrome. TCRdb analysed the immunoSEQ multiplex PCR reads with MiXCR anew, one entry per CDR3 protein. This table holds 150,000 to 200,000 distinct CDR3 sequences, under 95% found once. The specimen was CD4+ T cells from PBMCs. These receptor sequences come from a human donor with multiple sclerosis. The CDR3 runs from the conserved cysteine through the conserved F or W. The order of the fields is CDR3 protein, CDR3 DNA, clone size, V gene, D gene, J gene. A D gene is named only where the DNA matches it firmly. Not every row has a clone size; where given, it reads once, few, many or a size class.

CASSLWLAGGTDTQYF | TGTGCCAGCAGCTTGTGGCTAGCAGGGGGAACAGATACGCAGTATTTT | NA | TRBV5-4 | TRBD1 | TRBJ2-3
CAISEGGAQTQYF | TGTGCCATCAGTGAGGGAGGGGCGCAGACCCAGTACTTC | NA | TRBV10-3 | NA | TRBJ2-5
CASSLLGMYEQYF | TGTGCCAGCAGTTTGTTGGGTATGTACGAGCAGTACTTC | NA | TRBV12-3/TRBV12-4 | NA | TRBJ2-7
CASSLGQVSDTQYF | TGCGCCAGCAGCTTGGGACAGGTTTCGGATACGCAGTATTTT | NA | TRBV5-1 | NA | TRBJ2-3
CASSPVLAQTYEQYF | TGTGCCAGCTCACCAGTTCTGGCCCAGACCTACGAGCAGTACTTC | NA | TRBV18 | NA | TRBJ2-7
CASSYSRTGDSPLHF | TGTGCCAGCAGTTACTCTCGGACAGGGGATTCACCCCTCCACTTT | NA | TRBV6-5 | TRBD1 | TRBJ1-6
CSARIGGSGNTIYF | TGCAGTGCGCGGATTGGGGGTTCTGGAAACACCATATATTTT | once | TRBV20-1 | NA | TRBJ1-3
CASSGTGFSDTQYF | TGTGCCAGCTCGGGGACAGGGTTTTCCGATACGCAGTATTTT | NA | TRBV18 | TRBD1 | TRBJ2-3
CASSQATSGKKFF | TGTGCCAGCAGCCAAGCGACTAGCGGGAAGAAGTTCTTC | once | TRBV3-1 | TRBD2 | TRBJ2-1
CSARVTENYGYTF | TGCAGTGCTAGAGTAACAGAGAACTATGGCTACACCTTC | NA | TRBV20-1 | NA | TRBJ1-2
CASTVSSTWYEQYF | TGTGCCAGCACCGTAAGTTCTACATGGTACGAGCAGTACTTC | NA | TRBV28 | NA | TRBJ2-7
CATSLGSPGETQYF | TGTGCCACCAGTTTGGGTTCACCCGGAGAGACCCAGTACTTC | NA | TRBV24-1 | NA | TRBJ2-5
CASSSSLSNTGELFF | TGTGCCAGCAGCTCTAGCCTTTCGAACACCGGGGAGCTGTTTTTT | NA | TRBV7-2 | NA | TRBJ2-2
CASSQGQGSNIQYF | TGTGCCAGCAGCCAAGGACAGGGGTCGAACATTCAGTACTTC | NA | TRBV3-1 | TRBD1 | TRBJ2-4
CASSFLTEETQYF | TGCGCCAGCAGCTTTCTGACGGAGGAGACCCAGTACTTC | NA | TRBV5-1 | NA | TRBJ2-5
CASSPDQNYGYTF | TGTGCCAGCTCACCGGATCAGAACTATGGCTACACCTTC | NA | TRBV18 | NA | TRBJ1-2
CASSPAPYRNYGYTF | TGTGCCAGCTCCCCGGCCCCCTACAGGAACTATGGCTACACCTTC | NA | TRBV6-5 | NA | TRBJ1-2
CASSGMGTDTQYF | TGTGCCAGCAGCGGGATGGGCACAGATACGCAGTATTTT | NA | TRBV9 | NA | TRBJ2-3
CASLFLYEQYF | TGTGCCAGCCTTTTCCTTTACGAGCAGTACTTC | NA | TRBV2 | NA | TRBJ2-7
CASRDEGTDTQYF | TGTGCCAGCAGGGACGAGGGCACAGATACGCAGTATTTT | NA | TRBV6-4 | NA | TRBJ2-3
CASSLGTRTSIGEQFF | TGTGCCAGCAGTCTCGGGACTAGAACGTCGATTGGTGAGCAGTTCTTC | NA | TRBV28 | TRBD2 | TRBJ2-1
CASSPDRGNEQFF | TGTGCCAGCAGTCCGGACAGGGGCAATGAGCAGTTCTTC | NA | TRBV6-6 | TRBD1 | TRBJ2-1
CASSEARQGKDTQYF | TGTGCCAGCAGTGAAGCCCGCCAGGGTAAAGATACGCAGTATTTT | once | TRBV2 | NA | TRBJ2-3
CSVEDIPGGRYTGELFF | TGCAGCGTTGAAGATATCCCAGGGGGAAGGTACACCGGGGAGCTGTTTTTT | NA | TRBV29-1 | TRBD1 | TRBJ2-2